This note documents a single T cell receptor beta chain sequence. The target antigen is unknown. The data derive from a study of graft-versus-host responses after intestinal transplantation. Background on the study: Recipients got multivisceral, liver-intestinal, or isolated intestinal transplants.

Generated by immunoSEQ multiplex PCR, the TCRdb table keeps only in-frame clones and is missing some. The repertoire holds approximately 130,000 clones, with approximately 92% as singletons. CDR3 length equals 13 residues. Trimming stripped 4 bases from V and 8 bases from J, with 12 bases between. The germline gives CDR1 KGHSH, CDR2 LQKENI. Sequencing used unstimulated CD4+ T cells sorted from spleen or lymph node cells, obtained before intestinal transplant. The gene calls are TRBV18 and TRBJ1-5; possibly TRBD1 for D (6 bases). This TCR derives from a human donor who received an intestinal transplant. This CDR3 is CASSRQDFEPQHF. CDR3 in DNA: TGTGCCAGCTCACGACAGGATTTCGAGCCCCAGCATTTT.